This T cell receptor beta chain was obtained from a study of T-cell reconstitution after alpha-beta-depleted transplantation in children. Broader study findings: Several hundred expanded graft clones reportedly supplied alpha-beta T cells about two months after transplant.

Notes on this clonotype: Its antigen remains unknown.

Researchers prepared the TCRbeta library using unique molecular identifiers, the study reports. One entry per CDR3 protein results from TCRdb running MiXCR on the PCR reads. The data hold about 340,000 distinct CDR3 sequences, with about 16% observed a single time. The junction had 11 bases not matched to a gene; V was cut back by 6 bases and J by 7 bases. This CDR3 has 14 amino acids. The germline V gene encodes CDR1 SQVTM and CDR2 ANQGSEA. The chain links TRBV29-1 to TRBJ1-4; TRBD1 matches 7 bases. The receptor was derived from a male patient aged 2 to 10 who had a stem cell transplant for acute lymphoblastic leukemia, so the T cells may come from the graft donor. Sequences were derived from PBMCs, mostly from graft donor cells, sampled 360 days after TCRalphabeta/CD19-depleted stem cell transplant. For the CDR3, the DNA is TGCAGCGTCCAAAGGGGGCCAGGGGGTGAAAAACTGTTTTTT. Translation: CSVQRGPGGEKLFF.